Following are 25 T cell receptor beta chains from one sample sequenced in a study of regulatory T cells in long-lasting Graves disease. Construction of the TCR beta libraries employed iRepertoire HTBI primers in conjunction with Arm-PCR of CDR3 regions. TCRdb re-derived calls from the multiplex PCR reads in MiXCR, one entry per CDR3 protein. The repertoire holds 650,000 to 850,000 distinct CDR3 sequences, with roughly 30% as singletons. Time point reported: persistent/refractory GD, antithyroid drugs over 5 years with positive TRAb. With RNA extracted from PBMCs as input, the TCR library was made. This specimen consisted of peripheral blood mononuclear cells (PBMCs), obtained when the disease was refractory, from a patient treated with antithyroid drugs. The receptors shown here come from a female donor with Graves disease.

In its sample, this clonotype was seen a few times. The chain uses TRBV5-4 and TRBJ1-1; D is possibly TRBD1 (6 bases). Trimming took off 4 bases at V and 3 bases at J, with 13 bases between the two ends. Per the germline V gene, CDR1 is SGHNT and CDR2 is YYREEE (reference sequence). The CDR3 has 14 residues. The CDR3 loop reads CASSQQGGYTEAFF. CDR3 nucleotides: TGTGCCAGCAGCCAACAGGGTGGGTACACTGAAGCTTTCTTT.

This chain links TRBV7-9 with TRBJ1-1; no reliable D call. V lost 2 bases to trimming and J lost 7 bases, with 8 bases between them. The germline V gene encodes CDR1 SEHNR and CDR2 FQNEAQ (reference sequence). This CDR3 region has 12 residues. DNA of the CDR3: TGTGCCAGCAGCTTAATTGGAGGTGAAGCTTTCTTT. As protein: CASSLIGGEAFF.

This clonotype occurred many times. The V call is TRBV28, the J call TRBJ1-1; D uncertain. Trimming pared 3 bases from V and 6 bases from J, leaving 11 bases between. CDR3 length: 13 amino acids. Per the germline V gene, CDR1 is MDHEN and CDR2 is SYDVKM. In DNA form, the CDR3 reads TGTGCCAGCAGTTTTCCGAGTTTCCCTGAAGCTTTCTTT. Residues: CASSFPSFPEAFF.

As regards this clonotype: A much more abundant neighbour one base away suggests this may be a read error. The rearrangement joins TRBV16 to TRBJ1-2, with D tentatively TRBD1 (5 bases). Germline CDR1 and CDR2: KGHSY and FQNENV. The ends were cut back, 2 bases at V and 7 bases at J, with 14 bases in the middle. The CDR3 runs to 14 residues. The CDR3 DNA follows: TGTGCCAGCAGCCAACGAGACGGGGGTTTTGGCTACACCTTC. It specifies CASSQRDGGFGYTF.

This clonotype was observed at least ten times. The gene calls are TRBV20-1 and TRBJ1-1; D not resolved. V shed 1 base and J shed 1 base, with 4 bases lying between them. The germline V gene encodes CDR1 DFQATT and CDR2 SNEGSKA (reference sequence). This CDR3 spans 12 amino acids. The CDR3 spells CSARVQNTEAFF. The CDR3 nucleotides read TGCAGTGCTAGAGTTCAGAACACTGAAGCTTTCTTT.

This clonotype was observed a handful of times. V usage is TRBV3-1 and J usage is TRBJ1-4, with D perhaps matching TRBD1 (6 bases). CDR1 and CDR2 (germline): LGHDT, YNNKEL (reference sequence). This CDR3 comprises 14 residues. Trimming cost V 4 bases and J 8 bases, with 14 bases left between them. The CDR3 DNA reads TGTGCCAGCAGCCTGACAGGAGCTTCGGAAAAACTGTTTTTT. This gives the protein CASSLTGASEKLFF.

In this sample, this clonotype turned up a few times. This rearrangement joins TRBV11-1 to TRBJ2-7, with a tentative D call TRBD2 (6 bases). The CDR3 has 16 residues. The V gene lost 0 bases and the J gene lost 0 bases, with 12 bases spanning the gap. Germline values: CDR1 SGHAT, CDR2 FQDESV (reference sequence). The CDR3 sequence: CASSLAASASSYEQYF. CDR3 in DNA: TGTGCCAGCAGCTTAGCCGCTAGCGCAAGCTCCTACGAGCAGTACTTC.

This clonotype has just a few counts. CDR3 in amino acids: CASSVGQGSGYTF. The CDR3 bases are TGTGCCAGCAGCGTAGGTCAGGGTAGCGGCTACACCTTC. The V gene is TRBV9, the J gene TRBJ1-2; D is possibly TRBD1 (5 bases). CDR1 is SGDLS and CDR2 is YYNGEE in the germline V gene. This CDR3 comprises 13 residues. V lost 0 bases, J lost 8 bases, and 11 bases lay in between.

This rearrangement joins TRBV29-1 to TRBJ1-1; TRBD1 is a possible D gene (6 bases). The CDR3 runs to 13 residues. Trimming left V 7 bases short and J 8 bases short, with 20 bases between. Germline CDR1 reads SQVTM; CDR2 reads ANQGSEA. The CDR3 coding sequence is TGCAGCGGGATGGGGGCGAGGTTTGGAGAAGCTTTCTTT. Its translation is CSGMGARFGEAFF.

This clonotype was picked up a small number of times. The chain has TRBV27 and TRBJ1-6; 8 bases line up with TRBD1. Per the germline V gene, CDR1 is MNHEY and CDR2 is SMNVEV (reference sequence). V shed 5 bases, J shed 9 bases, and the junction held 9 bases outside the gene matches. The CDR3 length is 15 residues. This CDR3 is CASSPRTGITSPLHF. The DNA for the CDR3 is TGTGCCAGCAGTCCCCGGACAGGGATAACTTCACCCCTCCACTTT.

This clonotype was recorded a few times. The rearrangement links TRBV2 to TRBJ2-7; 9 nucleotides agree with TRBD2. V lost 6 bases to trimming and J lost 5 bases; unmatched junction nucleotides: 14. Germline values: CDR1 SNHLY, CDR2 FYNNEI. CDR3 length: 16 amino acids. The CDR3 nucleotides read TGTGCCAGCAGCGGGGGGCGGGAGGGCCTTATCCACGAGCAGTACTTC. Encoded protein: CASSGGREGLIHEQYF.

The V gene is TRBV30, the J gene TRBJ2-7; D gene unclear. The CDR3 spans 12 residues. Germline-derived CDR1 and CDR2 are GTSNPN and SVGIG (reference sequence). V lost 4 bases to trimming and J lost 2 bases, with 9 bases between them. DNA of the CDR3: TGTGCCTGGACAGACTCTCCCTACGAGCAGTACTTC. It yields the protein CAWTDSPYEQYF.

This clonotype was observed a few times. The chain is built from TRBV5-1 and TRBJ2-4, with D uncertain. This CDR3 spans 14 amino acids. CDR1 is SGHRS and CDR2 is YFSETQ in the germline V gene. Trimming shortened V by 0 bases and J by 10 bases, and 14 bases separated the two germline ends. This CDR3 reads CASSLAGQAGIQYF. CDR3 coding DNA: TGCGCCAGCAGCTTGGCCGGTCAGGCTGGGATTCAGTACTTC. Using reference TRBV5-1 and TRBJ2-4 for the parts outside the CDR3, the full variable domain is KAGVTQTPRYLIKTRGQQVTLSCSPISGHRSVSWYQQTPGQGLQFLFEYFSETQRNKGNFPGRFSGRQFSNSRSEMNVSTLELGDSALYLCASSLAGQAGIQYFGAGTRLSVL.

J is TRBJ2-7 and V is TRBV3-1; D is perhaps TRBD1 (6 bases). Looked up from germline, CDR1 is LGHDT and CDR2 is YNNKEL (reference sequence). The CDR3 consists of 15 residues. Trimming took off 0 bases at V and 2 bases at J, with 11 bases between the two ends. In nucleotides, the CDR3 is TGTGCCAGCAGCCAAGATGGACAGCTTCCCTACGAGCAGTACTTC. Translation gives CASSQDGQLPYEQYF.

The chain recombines TRBV6-1 with TRBJ1-6, with 8 bases fitting TRBD1. V shed 6 bases, J shed 1 base, and the junction held 5 bases outside the gene matches. Germline V lookup: CDR1 MNHNS, CDR2 SASEGT. The CDR3 has 16 residues. The chain's CDR3 is CASRRQGFSYNSPLHF. CDR3 sequence (DNA): TGTGCCAGCAGACGACAGGGGTTTTCCTATAATTCACCCCTCCACTTT.

The chain is built from TRBV3-1 and TRBJ1-2; D call uncertain. The CDR3 covers 12 residues. V gave up 5 bases and J gave up 4 bases, with 8 bases separating them. Germline CDR1 LGHDT, CDR2 YNNKEL (reference sequence). The CDR3 region is CASSGLFYGYTF. In DNA, the CDR3 is TGTGCCAGCAGCGGACTGTTCTATGGCTACACCTTC.

The J gene is TRBJ2-2, the V gene TRBV4-2; possibly TRBD1 or TRBD2 for D (5 bases each). The V end lost 3 bases, the J end lost 7 bases, and 21 bases lay between the germline ends. The CDR3 loop spans 17 amino acids. The germline gives CDR1 LGHNA, CDR2 YNFKEQ. The CDR3 nucleotides are TGTGCCAGCAGCCATGACCGGCGGGCAGGGAATGGCGGGGAGCTGTTTTTT. Its protein is CASSHDRRAGNGGELFF.

This clonotype has just one count. V is TRBV7-9 and J is TRBJ2-4; D may be TRBD1 (6 bases). The germline V gene encodes CDR1 SEHNR and CDR2 FQNEAQ (reference sequence). V was pared by 4 bases and J by 5 bases, with 9 bases between. The CDR3 totals 13 residues. CDR3 region: CASSWDIQNIQYF. The CDR3 DNA follows: TGTGCCAGCAGCTGGGACATCCAAAACATTCAGTACTTC. Supplemented by reference TRBV7-9 and TRBJ2-4, the full variable domain reads DTGVSQNPRHKITKRGQNVTFRCDPISEHNRLYWYRQTLGQGPEFLTYFQNEAQLEKSRLLSDRFSAERPKGSFSTLEIQRTEQGDSAMYLCASSWDIQNIQYFGAGTRLSVL.

The gene calls are TRBV3-1 and TRBJ1-4, with 9 bases lining up with TRBD1. Germline lookup yields CDR1 LGHDT and CDR2 YNNKEL (reference sequence). J was trimmed by 3 bases and V by 2 bases; bases with no gene match: 13. This CDR3 comprises 19 residues. The CDR3 spells CASSQWQTLQGAANEKLFF. The CDR3 DNA sequence: TGTGCCAGCAGCCAATGGCAGACTTTACAGGGGGCGGCTAATGAAAAACTGTTTTTT.

This clonotype came up a few times. V is TRBV6-2 or TRBV6-3 and J is TRBJ1-6; D not certain. Germline assignment: CDR1 MNHEY and CDR2 SVGEGT. V was cut by 2 bases and J by 9 bases, with 17 bases left in between. CDR3 length equals 16 residues. The CDR3 here is CASSYGPAAEGSPLHF. Written as DNA, the CDR3 is TGTGCCAGCAGTTACGGTCCGGCAGCCGAGGGTTCACCCCTCCACTTT.

The V gene is TRBV19, the J gene TRBJ1-1; no firm D call. The ends were cut back, 11 bases at V and 4 bases at J, with 20 bases in the middle. Germline V gene lookup returns CDR1 LNHDA and CDR2 SQIVND (reference sequence). This CDR3 spans 14 amino acids. The DNA for the CDR3 is TGTGCCTCTCAGGAGGGAGCACTATTCACTGAAGCTTTCTTT. It is translated as CASQEGALFTEAFF.

Comments on this clonotype: The final CDR3 position lacks the conserved phenylalanine or tryptophan, pointing to a likely read error. The rearrangement links TRBV10-1 to TRBJ1-1; D is uncertain. V gave up 9 bases and J gave up 1 base, with 9 bases separating them. This CDR3 contains 12 residues. Germline loops: CDR1 WNHNN, CDR2 SYGVQD (reference sequence). In nucleotides, the CDR3 is TGCGCCAGTGGGATGGCGAACACTGAAGCTTTCCTT. It codes for CASGMANTEAFL.

This chain connects TRBV6-6 to TRBJ2-6, with TRBD2 identical over 8 bases. The CDR3 runs to 19 residues. The J segment lost 0 bases and the V segment lost 0 bases, leaving 7 bases of the junction unmatched. The germline V gene encodes CDR1 MNHNY and CDR2 SVGAGI (reference sequence). CDR3 residues: CASSYSVTSGSSGANVLTF. The DNA of the CDR3 is TGTGCCAGCAGTTACTCGGTTACTAGCGGTAGCTCTGGGGCCAACGTCCTGACTTTC.

This chain connects TRBV28 to TRBJ1-5; D remains ambiguous. Trimming removed 5 bases from V and 0 bases from J, with 14 bases in between. This CDR3 spans 16 amino acids. The germline V gene has CDR1 MDHEN and CDR2 SYDVKM. The CDR3 here is CASSPPGFYSNQPQHF. The CDR3 DNA follows: TGTGCCAGCAGTCCCCCGGGATTTTATAGCAATCAGCCCCAGCATTTT.

Only a few counts were recorded for this clonotype. The V gene is TRBV7-2, the J gene TRBJ2-7; either TRBD1 or TRBD2 may supply D (5 bases each). The V gene's germline CDR1 is SGHTA and CDR2 FQGNSA. V was pared by 6 bases and J by 1 base, with 10 bases between. There are 13 residues in the CDR3. CDR3 DNA: TGTGCCAGCAGAGAGGGGAATTCCTACGAGCAGTACTTC. Protein: CASREGNSYEQYF.